Detailed here is one T cell receptor beta chain. This sample stems from a study of blood T cells in healthy people across ages. CDR3 length: 16 residues. V was clipped by 4 bases and J by 2 bases, with 16 bases between them. Germline assignment: CDR1 SGDLS and CDR2 YYNGEE. Using a J-beta primer mix together with a sample-barcoded 5' primer, a second PCR was run for roughly 7 to 12 cycles. Each CDR3 protein is one row after TCRdb ran MiXCR on the 5' RACE reads. The table shows about a million distinct CDR3 sequences, with 30% to 40% occurring only once. This chain uses TRBV9 with TRBJ2-1, with D maybe TRBD1 (6 bases). The sequence was obtained from a man between 18 and 35 years old in good health. The specimen was blood. CDR3 nucleotides: TGTGCCAGCAGCAAGGGGAGAGACAGGACCTACAATGAGCAGTTCTTC. Translating it yields CASSKGRDRTYNEQFF.